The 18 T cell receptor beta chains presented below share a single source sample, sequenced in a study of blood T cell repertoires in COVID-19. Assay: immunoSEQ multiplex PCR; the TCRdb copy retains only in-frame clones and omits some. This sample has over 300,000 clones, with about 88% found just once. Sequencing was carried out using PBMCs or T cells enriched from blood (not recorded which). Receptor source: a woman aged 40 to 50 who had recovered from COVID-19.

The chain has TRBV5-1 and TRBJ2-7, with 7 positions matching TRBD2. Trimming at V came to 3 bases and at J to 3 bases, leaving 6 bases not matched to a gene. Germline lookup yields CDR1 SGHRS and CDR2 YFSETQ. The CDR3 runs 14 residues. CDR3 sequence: CASSSPGRDYEQYF. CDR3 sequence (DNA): TGCGCCAGCAGCTCGCCGGGGAGGGACTACGAGCAGTACTTC.

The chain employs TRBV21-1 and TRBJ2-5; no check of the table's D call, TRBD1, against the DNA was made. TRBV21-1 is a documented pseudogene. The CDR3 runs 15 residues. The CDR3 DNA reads TGTGCCAGCAGCAAAGCTGGCAAATCCGTGGAGACCCAGTACTTC. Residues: CASSKAGKSVETQYF.

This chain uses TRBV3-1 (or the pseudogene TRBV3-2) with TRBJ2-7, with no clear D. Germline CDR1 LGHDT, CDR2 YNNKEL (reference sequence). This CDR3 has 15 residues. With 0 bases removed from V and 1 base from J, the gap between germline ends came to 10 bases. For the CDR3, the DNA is TGTGCCAGCAGCCAAGATGTCGTCCAGTCCTACGAGCAGTACTTC. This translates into CASSQDVVQSYEQYF.

CDR3 region: CAISDAVLRGEQYF. The CDR3 bases are TGTGCCATCAGTGACGCAGTGCTCAGGGGCGAGCAGTACTTC. V usage is TRBV10-3 and J usage is TRBJ2-7; a possible D gene is TRBD1 (6 bases). CDR3 length: 14 amino acids. Trimming left V 3 bases short and J 6 bases short, with 15 bases between. From germline, CDR1 is ENHRY and CDR2 SYGVKD.

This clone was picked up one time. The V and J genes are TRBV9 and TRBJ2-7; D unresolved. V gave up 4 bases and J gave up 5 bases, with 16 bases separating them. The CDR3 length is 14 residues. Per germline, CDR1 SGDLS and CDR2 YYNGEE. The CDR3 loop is CASSPPRYPDEQYF. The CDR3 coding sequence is TGTGCCAGCAGCCCTCCTAGGTACCCGGACGAGCAGTACTTC.

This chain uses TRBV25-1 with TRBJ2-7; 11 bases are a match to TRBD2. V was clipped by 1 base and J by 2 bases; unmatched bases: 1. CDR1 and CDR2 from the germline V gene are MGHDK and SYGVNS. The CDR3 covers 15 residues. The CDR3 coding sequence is TGTGCCAGCAGTGAATCACTAGCGGGGGCCTACGAGCAGTACTTC. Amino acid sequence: CASSESLAGAYEQYF.

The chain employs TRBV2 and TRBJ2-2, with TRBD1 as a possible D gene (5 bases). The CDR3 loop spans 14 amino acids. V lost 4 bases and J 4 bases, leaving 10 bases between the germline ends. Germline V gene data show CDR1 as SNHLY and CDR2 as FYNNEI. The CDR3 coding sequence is TGTGCCAGCAGTGGCCAGGGTAGCACCGGGGAGCTGTTTTTT. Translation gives CASSGQGSTGELFF.

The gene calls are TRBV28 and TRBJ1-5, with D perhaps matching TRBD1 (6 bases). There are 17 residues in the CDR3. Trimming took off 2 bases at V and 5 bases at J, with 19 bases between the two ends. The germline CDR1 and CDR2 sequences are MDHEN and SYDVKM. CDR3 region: CASSLTGTRHRDQPQHF. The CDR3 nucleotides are TGTGCCAGCAGTTTAACAGGGACGAGGCATCGCGATCAGCCCCAGCATTTT.

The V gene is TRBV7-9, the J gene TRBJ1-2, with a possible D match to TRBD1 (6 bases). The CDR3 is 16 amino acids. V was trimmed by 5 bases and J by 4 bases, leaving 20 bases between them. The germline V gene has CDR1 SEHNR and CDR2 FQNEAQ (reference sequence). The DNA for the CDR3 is TGTGCCAGCAGCCCTACTATTGACAGGTCTATCTATGGCTACACCTTC. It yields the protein CASSPTIDRSIYGYTF.

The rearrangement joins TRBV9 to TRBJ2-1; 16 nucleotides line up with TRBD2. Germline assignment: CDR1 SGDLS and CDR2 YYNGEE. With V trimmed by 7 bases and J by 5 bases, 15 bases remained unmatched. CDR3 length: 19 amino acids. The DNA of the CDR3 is TGTGCCAGCGCCACACCGGGGACTAGCGGGAGGGCGAGGAACAATGAGCAGTTCTTC. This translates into CASATPGTSGRARNNEQFF.

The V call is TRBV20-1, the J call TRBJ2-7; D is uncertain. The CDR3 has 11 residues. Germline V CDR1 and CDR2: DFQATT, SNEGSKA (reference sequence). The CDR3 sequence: CSTRGTYEQYF. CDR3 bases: TGCAGCACTCGAGGAACCTACGAGCAGTACTTC.

The CDR3 is CASLLGLAAYEQYF. Written as DNA, the CDR3 is TGTGCCAGCCTCCTGGGACTAGCGGCCTACGAGCAGTACTTC. The chain links TRBV2 to TRBJ2-7, with 11 bases fitting TRBD2. CDR1 and CDR2 from the germline V gene are SNHLY and FYNNEI. The CDR3 loop spans 14 amino acids. Trimming cost V 8 bases and J 2 bases; bases outside gene matches: 5.

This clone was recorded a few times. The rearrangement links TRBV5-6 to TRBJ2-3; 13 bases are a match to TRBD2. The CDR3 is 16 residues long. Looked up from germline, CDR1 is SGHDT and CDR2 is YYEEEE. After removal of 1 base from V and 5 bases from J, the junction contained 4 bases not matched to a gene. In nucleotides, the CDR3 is TGTGCCAGCAGCTTGCGGACTAGCGGGAGCGGAGATACGCAGTATTTT. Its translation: CASSLRTSGSGDTQYF.

The DNA of the CDR3 is TGTGCCAGCCTAACAACAGGGCCCCGCGCGTACAATGAGCAGTTCTTC. This encodes CASLTTGPRAYNEQFF. V usage is TRBV28 and J usage is TRBJ2-1; D is perhaps TRBD1 (6 bases). CDR3 length: 16 amino acids. Trimming pared 8 bases from V and 4 bases from J, leaving 21 bases between. Germline loops: CDR1 MDHEN, CDR2 SYDVKM.

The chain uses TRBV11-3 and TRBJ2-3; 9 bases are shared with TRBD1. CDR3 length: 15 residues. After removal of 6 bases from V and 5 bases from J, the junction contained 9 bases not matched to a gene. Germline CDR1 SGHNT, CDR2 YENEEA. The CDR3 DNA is TGTGCCAGCAGACCCGGGACAGGGTTCGGAGATACGCAGTATTTT. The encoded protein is CASRPGTGFGDTQYF.

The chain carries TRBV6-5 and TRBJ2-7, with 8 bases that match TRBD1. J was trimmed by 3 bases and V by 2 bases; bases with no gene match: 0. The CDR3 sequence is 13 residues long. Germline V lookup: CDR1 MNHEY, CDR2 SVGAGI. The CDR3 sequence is CASSYGTGYEQYF. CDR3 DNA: TGTGCCAGCAGTTACGGGACAGGCTACGAGCAGTACTTC.

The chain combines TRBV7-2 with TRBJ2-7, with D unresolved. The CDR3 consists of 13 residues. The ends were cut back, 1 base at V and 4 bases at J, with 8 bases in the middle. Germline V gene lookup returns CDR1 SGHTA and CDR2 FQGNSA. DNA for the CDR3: TGTGCCAGCAGCTTAGGACAAATTTACGAGCAGTACTTC. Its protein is CASSLGQIYEQYF.

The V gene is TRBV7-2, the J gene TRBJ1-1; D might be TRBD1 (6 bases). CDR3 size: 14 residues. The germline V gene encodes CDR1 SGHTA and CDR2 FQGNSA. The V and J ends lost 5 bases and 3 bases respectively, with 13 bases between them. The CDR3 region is CASSTIGGDTEAFF. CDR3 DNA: TGTGCCAGCAGCACTATAGGGGGGGACACTGAAGCTTTCTTT.